This T cell receptor beta chain comes out of a study of T-cell memory formation after mild COVID-19. Only a few counts were recorded for this clonotype. Its cognate antigen is unknown. TCRdb reanalysed the 5' RACE reads using MiXCR and keeps one entry per CDR3 protein. The sample includes around 140,000 distinct CDR3 sequences, approximately 25% seen only once; the top ten take around a quarter. Whole-study findings and limits: Confirmation was lacking for SARS-CoV-2 specificity of second-wave clones that peaked on day 37.

Sequences were obtained from PBMCs or a T cell subset sorted from them (not recorded which). This sequence was found in an adult woman who had mild COVID-19 (a few samples of this study predate the infection). Cell type and time point are not known.

The CDR3, as DNA: TGTGCCAGCAGAACCAATCCGGGGAGTGTATCTGGGGCCAACGTCCTGACTTTC. Translating gives CASRTNPGSVSGANVLTF. J is TRBJ2-6 and V is TRBV5-5; D possibly corresponds to TRBD2 (5 bases). CDR3 size: 18 residues. Germline-derived CDR1 and CDR2 are SGHKS and YYEKEE (reference sequence). The ends were cut back, 5 bases at V and 1 base at J, with 19 bases in the middle.